A single sample gave rise to the 18 T cell receptor beta chains below, sequenced in a study of a mutant IDH1 vaccine in newly diagnosed glioma. Generated by immunoSEQ multiplex PCR, the TCRdb table keeps only in-frame clones and is missing some. The table records over 25,000 clones, about nine tenths of them present only once. Sample time point: baseline, week 1 (first vaccination visit). The sample's treatment: pre-vaccination baseline after standard-of-care therapy. This sample comprised PBMCs, obtained from a glioma patient treated with radiotherapy, temozolomide or both. These receptors were taken from a woman between 40 and 50 years old with glioma.

The rearrangement joins TRBV5-1 to TRBJ2-3; 9 nucleotides agree with TRBD1. Germline V gives CDR1 SGHRS, CDR2 YFSETQ. CDR3 length: 14 amino acids. Germline trimming cut 7 bases from V and 3 bases from J; bases unmatched to any gene: 6. CDR3 residues: CASALGQGTDTQYF. The CDR3 region has the DNA TGCGCCAGCGCCCTCGGACAGGGGACAGATACGCAGTATTTT.

This clone was recorded only once. The same CDR3 is also encoded by other DNA sequences in this sample. This chain uses TRBV4-2 with TRBJ1-2; D not resolved. The CDR3 spans 12 residues. The V end lost 0 bases, the J end lost 5 bases, and 4 bases lay between the germline ends. Germline V gives CDR1 LGHNA, CDR2 YNFKEQ. The CDR3 region is CASSQDSYGYTF. For the CDR3, the DNA is TGTGCCAGCAGCCAAGATTCATATGGCTACACCTTC.

The rearrangement joins TRBV7-2 to TRBJ2-7; D ambiguous. The CDR3 is made up of 14 amino acids. CDR1 is SGHTA and CDR2 is FQGNSA in the germline V gene. V was trimmed by 5 bases and J by 0 bases, leaving 11 bases between them. The CDR3 spells CASSRGMVSYEQYF. As DNA, the CDR3 is TGTGCCAGCAGCCGTGGTATGGTCTCCTACGAGCAGTACTTC.

This clone was recorded once. V is TRBV5-4 and J is TRBJ1-3, with no clear D. Trimming left V 3 bases short and J 4 bases short, with 14 bases between. Germline V gene sequence: CDR1 SGHNT, CDR2 YYREEE (reference sequence). The CDR3 consists of 15 residues. Here the CDR3 DNA reads TGTGCCAGCAGCTCCGCAGGAGCTTCGGGAAACACCATATATTTT. It codes for CASSSAGASGNTIYF.

The genes are TRBV7-9 and TRBJ2-7, with 8 bases identical to TRBD1. This CDR3 is built from 14 residues. Per germline, CDR1 SEHNR and CDR2 FQNEAQ (reference sequence). V was pared by 5 bases and J by 3 bases, with 6 bases of the junction left unmatched. CDR3 protein: CASSGQGRRYEQYF. CDR3 DNA: TGTGCCAGCAGCGGACAGGGACGTCGCTACGAGCAGTACTTC.

The rearrangement links TRBV4-1 to TRBJ1-5; D remains unclear. Trimming left V 0 bases short and J 4 bases short, with 4 bases between. Germline assignment: CDR1 MGHRA and CDR2 YSYEKL. This CDR3 region has 13 residues. CDR3 amino acids: CASSQERNQPQHF. CDR3 bases: TGCGCCAGCAGCCAAGAAAGGAATCAGCCCCAGCATTTT.

This clone was seen only a few times. CDR3 in amino acids: CASSQGDRVGQNTEAFF. DNA of the CDR3: TGCGCCAGCAGCCAGGGCGACAGAGTAGGGCAGAACACTGAAGCTTTCTTT. The chain joins TRBV5-1 to TRBJ1-1; possible D gene TRBD1, 5 bases. CDR1 SGHRS and CDR2 YFSETQ come from the germline V gene. The CDR3 totals 17 residues. V lost 4 bases and J lost 1, with 20 bases in between.

The chain carries TRBV6-5 and TRBJ2-7, with 7 bases matching TRBD1. This CDR3 is built from 13 residues. Per the germline V gene, CDR1 is MNHEY and CDR2 is SVGAGI. V dropped 7 bases and J dropped 5; count of bases not matched to a gene: 8. The CDR3 here is CASTQTGTHEQYF. Written as DNA, the CDR3 is TGTGCCAGCACCCAGACAGGGACGCACGAGCAGTACTTC.

The chain carries TRBV20-1 and TRBJ2-3, with D tentatively TRBD1 or TRBD2 (5 bases each). V was pared by 6 bases and J by 6 bases, with 10 bases between. The CDR3 covers 11 residues. The germline V gene encodes CDR1 DFQATT and CDR2 SNEGSKA (reference sequence). The CDR3 here is CSAAWGDTQYF. CDR3 nucleotide sequence: TGCAGTGCAGCCTGGGGGGATACGCAGTATTTT.

This clone was observed once. The rearrangement uses TRBV5-6 and TRBJ1-2; D not resolved. Trimming took off 4 bases at V and 8 bases at J, with 15 bases between the two ends. The CDR3 is 13 residues long. The germline gives CDR1 SGHDT, CDR2 YYEEEE. Written as DNA, the CDR3 is TGTGCCAGCAGCCCAAGGACCCTTGAGGGCTACACCTTC. Protein product: CASSPRTLEGYTF.

This clone appeared once. V is TRBV6-5 and J is TRBJ2-3, with 7 bases matching TRBD1. The J segment lost 6 bases and the V segment lost 0 bases, leaving 6 bases of the junction unmatched. The CDR3 is 15 residues long. Germline values: CDR1 MNHEY, CDR2 SVGAGI. CDR3 sequence: CASSYSGTEMDTQYF. In DNA form, the CDR3 reads TGTGCCAGCAGTTACTCGGGGACAGAGATGGATACGCAGTATTTT.

This clone was observed a handful of times. The genes are TRBV5-1 and TRBJ1-1; D may be TRBD1 (6 bases). The V and J ends lost 4 bases and 3 bases respectively, with 16 bases between them. In germline, CDR1 is SGHRS, CDR2 YFSETQ. This CDR3 has 15 amino acids. The CDR3 DNA follows: TGCGCCAGCAGCCCGACCGCCGGGGGCTACACTGAAGCTTTCTTT. Residues: CASSPTAGGYTEAFF.

This clone was counted a few times. The rearrangement links TRBV4-2 to TRBJ1-4; the D gene is possibly TRBD1 (5 bases). V lost 4 bases to trimming and J lost 7 bases, with 16 bases between them. The germline V gene has CDR1 LGHNA and CDR2 YNFKEQ. This CDR3 has 15 residues. The CDR3 loop reads CASSRAGTTAEKLFF. CDR3 sequence (DNA): TGTGCCAGCAGCCGGGCAGGGACGACGGCTGAAAAACTGTTTTTT.

This chain uses TRBV10-2 with TRBJ2-7; tentative D call: TRBD1 (7 bases). The length of the CDR3 is 15 residues. Trimming left V 3 bases short and J 2 bases short, with 14 bases between. The germline V gene encodes CDR1 WSHSY and CDR2 SAAADI. The CDR3 DNA reads as TGCGCCAGCAGTGATCCAGGGGGGCCTACCTACGAGCAGTACTTC. Protein sequence: CASSDPGGPTYEQYF.

This chain links TRBV5-5 with TRBJ1-4, with 8 nucleotides matching TRBD1. The CDR3 runs to 14 residues. V was clipped by 0 bases and J by 8 bases; unmatched bases: 3. From germline, CDR1 is SGHKS and CDR2 YYEKEE (reference sequence). For the CDR3, the DNA is TGTGCCAGCAGCTTGGACAGGGGGGCGGAAAAACTGTTTTTT. Protein sequence: CASSLDRGAEKLFF.

V usage is TRBV4-3 and J usage is TRBJ2-7, with a weak D call TRBD1 (5 bases). Germline V gene lookup returns CDR1 LGHNA and CDR2 YSLEER. The V gene lost 0 bases and the J gene lost 5 bases, with 17 bases spanning the gap. The CDR3 totals 16 residues. The CDR3 DNA is TGCGCCAGCAGCCAAGATCTATCGAGACAACAGGACGAGCAGTACTTC. It encodes CASSQDLSRQQDEQYF.

This clone was seen only once. The rearrangement uses TRBV5-1 and TRBJ2-1; TRBD2 matches 13 bases. The CDR3 is 18 residues long. In germline, CDR1 is SGHRS, CDR2 YFSETQ. J lost 4 bases, V lost 2 bases, and 9 bases had no gene match. The CDR3 sequence: CASSFYRPTSGGYNEQFF. As DNA, the CDR3 is TGCGCCAGCAGCTTTTACCGACCGACTAGCGGGGGGTACAATGAGCAGTTCTTC.

The chain joins TRBV19 to TRBJ2-2; D ambiguous. CDR3 size: 15 residues. V lost 6 bases, J lost 4 bases, and 15 bases lay in between. Looked up from germline, CDR1 is LNHDA and CDR2 is SQIVND (reference sequence). The CDR3 loop reads CASSPSSRTTGELFF. CDR3 bases: TGTGCCAGTAGCCCGAGCAGCCGCACCACCGGGGAGCTGTTTTTT. Full variable domain (outside the CDR3, taken from reference TRBV19 and TRBJ2-2): DGGITQSPKYLFRKEGQNVTLSCEQNLNHDAMYWYRQDPGQGLRLIYYSQIVNDFQKGDIAEGYSVSREKKESFPLTVTSAQKNPTAFYLCASSPSSRTTGELFFGEGSRLTVL.